This T cell receptor (beta chain) was recovered during a study of T cells in localized non-small cell lung cancer. Study findings and constraints: The tumor had only one region sequenced, so heterogeneity remains possible. Researchers found a median around 57 of the top 100 tumor clones in adjacent lung. With higher T cell density in blood came longer overall survival. The study found T cell clonality highest in uninvolved adjacent lung, above tumor.

Regarding this clone: Its antigen is undetermined.

Libraries were prepared by immunoSEQ multiplex PCR; TCRdb keeps only in-frame clonotypes and omits some of them. In the table there are about 25,000 clones, 70% to 90% of which are singletons. Trimming cost V 5 bases and J 4 bases, with 11 bases left between them. This CDR3 is 13 amino acids long. Germline assignment: CDR1 LNHNV and CDR2 YYDKDF (reference sequence). This clonotype was obtained from a female donor of 60 years or more with stage I lung adenocarcinoma. The sequencing here drew on peripheral blood, taken before any cancer treatment. The chain joins TRBV15 to TRBJ2-5, with D possibly matching TRBD2 (5 bases). The CDR3 DNA reads TGTGCCACCAGCGCTGAAGAGGGAGAGACCCAGTACTTC. Translating it yields CATSAEEGETQYF. The variable domain in full, with the rest retrieved from reference TRBV15 and TRBJ2-5, is DAMVIQNPRYQVTQFGKPVTLSCSQTLNHNVMYWYQQKSSQAPKLLFHYYDKDFNNEADTPDNFQSRRPNTSFCFLDIRSPGLGDTAMYLCATSAEEGETQYFGPGTRLLVL.